These 32 T cell receptor beta chains originate from one sample sequenced in a study of regulatory T cells in long-lasting Graves disease. Time point of the sample: persistent/refractory GD, antithyroid drugs over 5 years with positive TRAb. RNA extracted from PBMCs served as the sequencing template. According to the study, TCR beta libraries were built with iRepertoire HTBI primers and CDR3-region Arm-PCR. TCRdb processed the multiplex PCR reads anew with MiXCR; each CDR3 protein has one entry. The table has about 430,000 distinct CDR3 sequences, around 20% seen once; the top ten hold roughly an eighth. The sample here was peripheral blood mononuclear cells (PBMCs), taken when the disease was refractory, from a patient treated with antithyroid drugs. The receptors come from a female donor with Graves disease.

This clonotype was counted many times. This rearrangement joins TRBV28 to TRBJ2-6; tentatively, D is TRBD2 (6 bases). Germline values: CDR1 MDHEN, CDR2 SYDVKM. Trimming removed 1 base from V and 3 bases from J, with 13 bases in between. This CDR3 has 17 residues. This chain's CDR3 is CASSLFREKGGANVLTF. CDR3 bases: TGTGCCAGCAGTTTATTTCGGGAGAAGGGTGGGGCCAACGTCCTGACTTTC.

This clonotype occurred once. This chain joins TRBV6-1 and TRBJ2-2; TRBD2 matches 7 bases. The CDR3 is 16 amino acids. Germline CDR1 reads MNHNS; CDR2 reads SASEGT. V shed 6 bases, J shed 0 bases, and the junction held 7 bases outside the gene matches. The CDR3 spells CASRRLGLTNTGELFF. The CDR3 bases are TGTGCCAGCAGGAGGTTGGGACTAACGAACACCGGGGAGCTGTTTTTT.

Points on this clonotype: One base away lies a much larger clone, so this may be a sequencing read error. The chain combines TRBV20-1 with TRBJ2-7, with no clear D. CDR1 is DFQATT and CDR2 is SNEGSKA in the germline V gene (reference sequence). There are 13 residues in the CDR3. The CDR3 protein is CSAGDGTSYEQYF. The DNA for the CDR3 is TGCAGTGCTGGAGACGGAACCTCCTACGAGCAGTACTTC.

This clonotype was counted a single time. The chain combines TRBV5-1 with TRBJ2-7; D tentatively fits TRBD1 or TRBD2 (5 bases each). CDR3 length: 15 amino acids. Trimming took off 4 bases at V and 0 bases at J, with 14 bases between the two ends. Germline values: CDR1 SGHRS, CDR2 YFSETQ. CDR3 protein: CASSRLPGPSYEQYF. In DNA, the CDR3 is TGCGCCAGCAGCAGATTACCGGGACCCTCCTACGAGCAGTACTTC.

In this sample, this clonotype turned up many times. The V and J genes are TRBV6-5 and TRBJ1-2; the D gene is possibly TRBD1 (5 bases). V shed 4 bases and J shed 2 bases, with 8 bases lying between them. The CDR3 is made up of 13 amino acids. Germline V gene sequence: CDR1 MNHEY, CDR2 SVGAGI. CDR3 in amino acids: CASSWGPNYGYTF. The DNA of the CDR3 is TGTGCCAGCAGTTGGGGCCCAAACTATGGCTACACCTTC.

This clonotype was counted between two and nine times. The chain recombines TRBV5-6 with TRBJ2-7; 7 nucleotides match TRBD2. Germline CDR1 SGHDT, CDR2 YYEEEE. J gave up 0 bases and V 0 bases, and 3 bases lay outside the gene matches. The CDR3 runs to 15 residues. The CDR3 spells CASSLDGGSSYEQYF. In DNA form, the CDR3 reads TGTGCCAGCAGCTTGGATGGCGGGAGCTCCTACGAGCAGTACTTC.

The chain couples TRBV10-3 to TRBJ2-3; tentatively, D is TRBD2 (5 bases). V lost 7 bases, J lost 4 bases, and 12 bases lay in between. Germline CDR1 ENHRY, CDR2 SYGVKD. The CDR3 consists of 13 residues. The CDR3 region is CAIKLAVADTQYF. DNA of the CDR3: TGTGCCATCAAGCTAGCCGTGGCAGATACGCAGTATTTT.

V usage is TRBV28 and J usage is TRBJ2-3, with 8 positions matching TRBD2. CDR1 is MDHEN, CDR2 SYDVKM, per germline. The CDR3 length is 16 residues. V lost 3 bases to trimming and J lost 3 bases; unmatched junction nucleotides: 8. The CDR3 DNA reads as TGTGCCAGCAGTTTTGGGCCAGCGGGAGATACAGATACGCAGTATTTT. Amino acid sequence: CASSFGPAGDTDTQYF.

This clonotype was observed at least ten times. The chain links TRBV7-2 to TRBJ2-1, with a tentative D call TRBD1 (6 bases). The V gene lost 6 bases and the J gene lost 15 bases, with 15 bases spanning the gap. The germline gives CDR1 SGHTA, CDR2 FQGNSA. The CDR3 is made up of 11 amino acids. The CDR3 loop is CASSTGYVGFF. The DNA for the CDR3 is TGTGCCAGCAGTACAGGGTACGTTGGGTTCTTC.

The V gene is TRBV20-1, the J gene TRBJ1-6, with D hard to call. This CDR3 comprises 17 residues. The V end lost 0 bases, the J end lost 7 bases, and 19 bases lay between the germline ends. The germline gives CDR1 DFQATT, CDR2 SNEGSKA (reference sequence). CDR3 nucleotide sequence: TGCAGTGCTAGAGATCTCTCGGGCGGGTTAGCAAATTCACCCCTCCACTTT. Translated: CSARDLSGGLANSPLHF.

This clonotype has a count of ten or more. The chain joins TRBV28 to TRBJ1-1, with 10 bases identical to TRBD1. The CDR3 sequence is 13 residues long. J was trimmed by 7 bases and V by 5 bases; bases with no gene match: 4. The V gene's germline CDR1 is MDHEN and CDR2 SYDVKM. CDR3 protein: CASSDRGQVEAFF. The CDR3 region has the DNA TGTGCCAGCAGTGACAGGGGGCAAGTTGAAGCTTTCTTT.

This clonotype was seen repeatedly, ten times or more. The CDR3 spells CASSRDNYQPQHF. In nucleotides, the CDR3 is TGTGCCAGCAGCCGGGACAACTATCAGCCCCAGCATTTT. The chain links TRBV6-1 to TRBJ1-5, with a possible D match to TRBD1 (6 bases). V lost 6 bases and J lost 5, with 11 bases in between. This CDR3 has 13 amino acids. CDR1 is MNHNS and CDR2 is SASEGT in the germline V gene.

The rearrangement joins TRBV19 to TRBJ1-5, with TRBD1 matching 9 bases. CDR3 length: 16 amino acids. The V gene's germline CDR1 is LNHDA and CDR2 SQIVND (reference sequence). V shed 1 base and J 7 bases; nucleotides not matched to a gene: 8. Here the CDR3 reads CASSIGRDREEQPQHF. The CDR3 coding sequence is TGTGCCAGTAGTATAGGCCGGGACAGGGAGGAACAGCCCCAGCATTTT.

J is TRBJ1-3 and V is TRBV20-1, with D maybe TRBD1 (5 bases). This CDR3 has 12 amino acids. The ends were cut back, 0 bases at V and 10 bases at J, with 10 bases in the middle. From germline, CDR1 is DFQATT and CDR2 SNEGSKA (reference sequence). The CDR3 here is CSARDLKGTIYF. The DNA for the CDR3 is TGCAGTGCTAGAGATCTGAAGGGGACCATATATTTT.

V is TRBV3-1 and J is TRBJ1-6; D is ambiguous. V dropped 0 bases and J dropped 5 bases, with 8 bases sitting between them. The CDR3 length is 15 residues. Looked up from germline, CDR1 is LGHDT and CDR2 is YNNKEL (reference sequence). The CDR3 region has the DNA TGTGCCAGCAGCCAAGACGCGGAAGATAATTCACCCCTCCACTTT. Translated: CASSQDAEDNSPLHF.

The rearrangement joins TRBV6-1 to TRBJ2-5; D unresolved. Germline CDR1 MNHNS, CDR2 SASEGT. The CDR3 runs 16 residues. The ends were cut back, 2 bases at V and 5 bases at J, with 18 bases in the middle. Here the CDR3 reads CASSESLSEVQETQYF. The CDR3 bases are TGTGCCAGCAGTGAATCTCTCTCAGAGGTCCAGGAGACCCAGTACTTC.

This clonotype has at least ten counts. V and J are TRBV2 and TRBJ2-7, with a weak D call TRBD1 (6 bases). V gave up 6 bases and J gave up 0 bases, with 9 bases separating them. Germline-derived CDR1 and CDR2 are SNHLY and FYNNEI. The CDR3 runs to 13 residues. Here the CDR3 reads CASRVGASYEQYF. CDR3 coding DNA: TGTGCCAGCAGGGTGGGGGCCTCCTACGAGCAGTACTTC.

There are many counts of this clonotype. V is TRBV28 and J is TRBJ2-7; 7 nucleotides line up with TRBD2. V was clipped by 7 bases and J by 2 bases; unmatched bases: 8. The CDR3 has 14 amino acids. CDR1 is MDHEN and CDR2 is SYDVKM in the germline V gene. The CDR3 nucleotides are TGTGCCAGCACCTTCAGCGGGACCACCTACGAGCAGTACTTC. Protein sequence: CASTFSGTTYEQYF.

In the case of this clonotype: This clone may be a read error of a much larger clone one base away. V gene TRBV3-1 combines with J gene TRBJ2-2, with D hard to call. The V end was cut by 0 bases, the J end by 5 bases, with 10 bases between. The CDR3 consists of 15 residues. The germline V gene encodes CDR1 LGHDT and CDR2 YNNKEL (reference sequence). The CDR3 coding sequence is TGTGCCAGCAGCCAAGAAAATACCGGGACCGGGGAGCTGTTTTTT. Amino acids: CASSQENTGTGELFF.

The chain recombines TRBV5-1 with TRBJ2-7; D is ambiguous. Trimming took 0 bases from V and 0 from J, leaving 13 bases between them. Germline V CDR1 and CDR2: SGHRS, YFSETQ. This CDR3 has 16 residues. The CDR3 region is CASSLDSRASSYEQYF. CDR3 sequence (DNA): TGCGCCAGCAGCTTGGATTCTCGCGCCAGCTCCTACGAGCAGTACTTC.

This clonotype was seen a single time. The rearrangement links TRBV2 to TRBJ2-1, with D tentatively TRBD2 (6 bases). Per germline, CDR1 SNHLY and CDR2 FYNNEI. Trimming took 7 bases from V and 0 from J, leaving 16 bases between them. There are 16 residues in the CDR3. The DNA for the CDR3 is TGTGCCAGCATAAACCGGGGGACCAGCTCCTACAATGAGCAGTTCTTC. It translates to CASINRGTSSYNEQFF.

This clonotype was observed once. CDR3 in DNA: TGTGCCAGCAGCTCGGACAGTGACATAGAGACCCAGTACTTC. Translating gives CASSSDSDIETQYF. The V and J genes are TRBV5-8 and TRBJ2-5, with a possible D match to TRBD1 (6 bases). There are 14 residues in the CDR3. Germline V gene sequence: CDR1 SGHTS, CDR2 YDEGEE. V lost 3 bases and J 4 bases, leaving 13 bases between the germline ends.

The chain has TRBV11-2 and TRBJ1-3; D gene ambiguous. V was pared by 1 base and J by 0 bases, with 10 bases between. CDR1 and CDR2 (germline): SGHAT, FQNNGV. CDR3 length: 16 residues. CDR3 loop: CASSLAVATSGNTIYF. In nucleotides, the CDR3 is TGTGCCAGCAGCTTAGCTGTGGCCACCTCTGGAAACACCATATATTTT.

This clonotype was counted many times. The chain carries TRBV18 and TRBJ2-7; no definite D call. The CDR3 runs to 15 residues. With 2 bases removed from V and 2 bases from J, the gap between germline ends came to 13 bases. Per the germline V gene, CDR1 is KGHSH and CDR2 is LQKENI. This chain's CDR3 is CASSPSPRSTYEQYF. Written as DNA, the CDR3 is TGTGCCAGCTCACCATCCCCCAGGAGCACCTACGAGCAGTACTTC.

The chain uses TRBV6-1 and TRBJ1-5; weak D call: TRBD1 (5 bases). Deletions cut 5 bases from V and 0 bases from J, with 17 bases between. Germline lookup yields CDR1 MNHNS and CDR2 SASEGT. The CDR3 is 17 amino acids. The CDR3: CASSKHTTEYSNQPQHF. CDR3 DNA sequence: TGTGCCAGCAGTAAACACACGACAGAATATAGCAATCAGCCCCAGCATTTT.

The gene calls are TRBV11-2 and TRBJ1-1; D not certain. Between the trimmed V and J ends, which lost 3 bases and 7 bases, there was a span of 12 bases. This CDR3 is 13 amino acids long. The V gene's germline CDR1 is SGHAT and CDR2 FQNNGV. DNA for the CDR3: TGTGCCAGCAGCTTCGGGCTGGGAGTTGAAGCTTTCTTT. This encodes CASSFGLGVEAFF.

This clonotype was observed a handful of times. J is TRBJ1-2 and V is TRBV19; no definite D call. From germline, CDR1 is LNHDA and CDR2 SQIVND (reference sequence). CDR3 length: 16 residues. V dropped 0 bases and J dropped 2 bases, with 13 bases sitting between them. The CDR3 region is CASSIDPVDANYGYTF. CDR3 bases: TGTGCCAGTAGTATAGATCCCGTCGACGCGAACTATGGCTACACCTTC.

As regards this clonotype: This sequence may be a read error, since a much larger clone differs from it by one base. This chain joins TRBV2 and TRBJ1-5; possibly TRBD1 for D (5 bases). The V end lost 3 bases, the J end lost 6 bases, and 9 bases lay between the germline ends. The CDR3 consists of 13 residues. Germline V CDR1 and CDR2: SNHLY, FYNNEI. CDR3 in amino acids: CASSEEGLQPQHF. The CDR3 DNA reads as TGTGCCAGCAGTGAGGAGGGGCTTCAGCCCCAGCATTTT.

The CDR3 sequence: CASSPATGVETQYF. DNA of the CDR3: TGTGCCAGCTCACCTGCGACGGGGGTGGAGACCCAGTACTTC. J is TRBJ2-5 and V is TRBV18; TRBD2 might be the D (6 bases). V was cut by 3 bases and J by 5 bases, with 13 bases left in between. CDR3 length equals 14 residues. Germline values: CDR1 KGHSH, CDR2 LQKENI.

Remarks on this clonotype: A much more abundant neighbour one base away suggests this may be a read error. The chain is built from TRBV6-1 and TRBJ2-7; D possibly corresponds to TRBD1 (7 bases). V was clipped by 4 bases and J by 5 bases, with 18 bases between them. CDR1 is MNHNS, CDR2 SASEGT, per germline. This CDR3 has 15 residues. CDR3 DNA: TGTGCCAGCAGTGCCTTAGACAGGGAGGTTCACGAGCAGTACTTC. It encodes CASSALDREVHEQYF.

V gene TRBV20-1 combines with J gene TRBJ1-1; 8 nucleotides align to TRBD1. CDR1 and CDR2 from the germline V gene are DFQATT and SNEGSKA (reference sequence). The CDR3 runs to 14 residues. The J segment lost 11 bases and the V segment lost 4 bases, leaving 15 bases of the junction unmatched. The CDR3 sequence: CSAKGGTGWGGAFF. The CDR3 DNA reads TGCAGTGCTAAAGGCGGGACAGGATGGGGTGGGGCTTTCTTT.

This clonotype has ten or more counts. This chain joins TRBV25-1 and TRBJ1-2; D is uncertain. Germline V gene data show CDR1 as MGHDK and CDR2 as SYGVNS. V was pared by 4 bases and J by 11 bases, with 20 bases between. The CDR3 has 14 amino acids. The CDR3 DNA is TGTGCCAGCAGTGCCTCGAACCTCGCTGGCGAGTACACCTTC. This translates into CASSASNLAGEYTF.